The present TCR beta chain was sequenced within a study of T cell repertoires in cytomegalovirus infection. Study-level background: Researchers turned to recently identified HLA-C-restricted CMV epitopes as well as well-studied HLA-B-restricted ones. CMV infection plus the matching HLA type was flagged by public TCR beta signatures. Overall study results and limits: Clonotype analysis showed dominance of the ex vivo response by HLA-C-restricted CMV-specific TCR beta clonotypes. The study identified carriers of CMV plus the relevant HLA from cumulative public TCR beta family frequency.

MiXCR, run by TCRdb on the reads, gives a single entry per CDR3 protein. The table records about 20,000 distinct CDR3 sequences, approximately 46% of them present only once. As for this clonotype: Its antigen is still unknown.

V dropped 2 bases and J dropped 2 bases, with 7 bases sitting between them. CDR1 is DFQATT and CDR2 is SNEGSKA in the germline V gene (reference sequence). This CDR3 is built from 13 residues. The TCR comes from a human donor in good health (CMV status not recorded). Some clones in this sample may be carry-over from other donors' samples. The input for sequencing was CD8+ T cells from cultured PBMCs, taken from culture after CMV antigen stimulation. The chain links TRBV20-1 to TRBJ2-1; no clear D. The DNA for the CDR3 is TGCAGTGCTAGATTAGCCCCCTACAATGAGCAGTTCTTC. The encoded protein is CSARLAPYNEQFF.